Listed below are T cell receptor beta chains from one sample, sequenced in a study of shared clonotypes between healthy human individuals. Sequenced by immunoSEQ multiplex PCR; TCRdb stores in-frame clones only, minus some. The sample has about 2 million clones; about 95% are singletons. The sequencing input was naive CD8+ T cells sorted from blood. These receptors were collected from a man between 18 and 35 years old in good health. Both conserved end residues are part of each CDR3. The D gene is left open where the match is weak. For some rows the clone size is stated as once, few or many, or as a class when expanded; others skip it.

>TRBV5-1|-|-|TRBJ2-2
TGCGCCAGCAGCTTCGGTTATCCAGGGACCGGGGAGCTGTTTTTT
CASSFGYPGTGELFF
>TRBV6-4|TRBD2|-|TRBJ2-1
TGTGCCAGCAGTCGACTAGCGGACTCCTACAATGAGCAGTTCTTC
CASSRLADSYNEQFF
>TRBV5-1|-|once|TRBJ2-1
TGCGCCAGCAGCCTGAGTGGGGGCCTTTACAATGAGCAGTTCTTC
CASSLSGGLYNEQFF
>TRBV6-5|-|-|TRBJ2-2
TGTGCCAGCAGTTACTCTGGACTCGTATACGGGGAGCTGTTTTTT
CASSYSGLVYGELFF
>TRBV9|-|few|TRBJ2-7
TGTGCCAGCAGCGTAGACGGGGACTACGAGCAGTACTTC
CASSVDGDYEQYF
>TRBV2|TRBD2|-|TRBJ2-1
TGTGCCAGCAACCCTAGCGGGAGCATCCTAAATGAGCAGTTCTTC
CASNPSGSILNEQFF
>TRBV7-2|-|-|TRBJ2-5
TGTGCCAGCAGCTCCTGGACAGAAGAGACCCAGTACTTC
CASSSWTEETQYF
>TRBV7-9|-|-|TRBJ2-1
TGTGCCAGCAGCTTACCGCTTAACAATGAGCAGTTCTTC
CASSLPLNNEQFF
>TRBV4-1|TRBD2|-|TRBJ2-3
TGCGCCAGCAGCCGCCGATCCCCAGCGGGGGGGACAGATACGCAGTATTTT
CASSRRSPAGGTDTQYF
>TRBV19|-|-|TRBJ2-7
TGTGCCAGCAGCCTCGAAACGGGGACTTCCTACGAGCAGTACTTC
CASSLETGTSYEQYF
>TRBV5-8|-|-|TRBJ2-5
TGTGCCAGCAGCAGGGCCCAAGAGACCCAGTACTTC
CASSRAQETQYF
>TRBV5-4|TRBD2|-|TRBJ2-7
TGTGCCAGCAGCTCCTTAGCGGGGGGGGTAGACAACGAGCAGTACTTC
CASSSLAGGVDNEQYF
>TRBV15|-|-|TRBJ1-5
TGTGCCACCAGCAGAGATTGGGGGGGCAATCAGCCCCAGCATTTT
CATSRDWGGNQPQHF
>TRBV2|TRBD2|-|TRBJ2-3
TGTGCCAGCAGTTTTCCTGATCGGACTAGCGGGGGATGGGATACGCAGTATTTT
CASSFPDRTSGGWDTQYF
>TRBV29-1|-|-|TRBJ2-2
TGCAGCGCGCTAGACGGAGCCTCGAACACCGGGGAGCTGTTTTTT
CSALDGASNTGELFF
>TRBV9|-|-|TRBJ2-3
TGTGCCAGCAGCGTGGTGGATTCAGATACGCAGTATTTT
CASSVVDSDTQYF
>TRBV5-6|-|-|TRBJ1-5
TGTGCCAGCAGCTTGGGATGGAAGGAACAGGGATACTATCAGCCCCAGCATTTT
CASSLGWKEQGYYQPQHF